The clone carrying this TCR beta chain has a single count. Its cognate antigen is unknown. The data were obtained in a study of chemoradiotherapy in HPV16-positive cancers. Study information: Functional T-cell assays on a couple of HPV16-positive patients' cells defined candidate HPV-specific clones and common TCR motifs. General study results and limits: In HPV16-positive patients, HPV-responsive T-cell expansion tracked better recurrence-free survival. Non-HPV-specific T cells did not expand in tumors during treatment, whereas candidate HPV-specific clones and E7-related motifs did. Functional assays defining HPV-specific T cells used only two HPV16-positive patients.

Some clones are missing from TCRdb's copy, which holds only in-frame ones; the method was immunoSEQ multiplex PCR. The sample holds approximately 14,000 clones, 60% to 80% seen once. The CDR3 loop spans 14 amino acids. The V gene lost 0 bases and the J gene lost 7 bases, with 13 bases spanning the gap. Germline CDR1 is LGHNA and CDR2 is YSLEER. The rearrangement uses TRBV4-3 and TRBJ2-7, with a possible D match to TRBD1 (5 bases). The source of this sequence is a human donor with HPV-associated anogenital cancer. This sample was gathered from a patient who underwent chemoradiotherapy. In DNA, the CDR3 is TGCGCCAGCAGCCAAGATCTAGGGGCTGGGGAGCAGTACTTC. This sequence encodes CASSQDLGAGEQYF.